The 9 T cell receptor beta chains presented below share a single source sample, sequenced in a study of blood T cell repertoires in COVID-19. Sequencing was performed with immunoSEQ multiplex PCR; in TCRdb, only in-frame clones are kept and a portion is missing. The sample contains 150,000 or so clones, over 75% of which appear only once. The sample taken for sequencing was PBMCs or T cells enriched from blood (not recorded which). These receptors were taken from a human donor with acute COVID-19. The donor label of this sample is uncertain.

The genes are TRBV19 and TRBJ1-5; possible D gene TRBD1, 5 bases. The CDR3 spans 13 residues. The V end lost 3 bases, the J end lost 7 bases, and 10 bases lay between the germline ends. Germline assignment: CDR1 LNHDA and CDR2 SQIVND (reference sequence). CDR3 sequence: CASSIQGVQPQHF. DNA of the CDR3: TGTGCCAGTAGTATTCAGGGTGTACAGCCCCAGCATTTT. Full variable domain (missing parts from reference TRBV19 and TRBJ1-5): DGGITQSPKYLFRKEGQNVTLSCEQNLNHDAMYWYRQDPGQGLRLIYYSQIVNDFQKGDIAEGYSVSREKKESFPLTVTSAQKNPTAFYLCASSIQGVQPQHFGDGTRLSIL.

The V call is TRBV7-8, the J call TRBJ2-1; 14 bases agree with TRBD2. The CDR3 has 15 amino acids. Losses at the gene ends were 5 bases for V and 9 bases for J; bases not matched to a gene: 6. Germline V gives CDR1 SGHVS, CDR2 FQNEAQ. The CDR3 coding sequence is TGTGCCAGCAGCGCAAGACTAGCGGGGGGGCGTGAGCAGTTCTTC. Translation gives CASSARLAGGREQFF.

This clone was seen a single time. CDR3 nucleotides: TGCGCCAGCAGCTTGGTAGCGGGGACTCCTCCAGATACGCAGTATTTT. It is translated as CASSLVAGTPPDTQYF. This rearrangement joins TRBV5-1 to TRBJ2-3, with 8 bases that match TRBD2. The CDR3 covers 16 residues. The V and J ends lost 0 bases and 4 bases, in that order; junction bases with no gene match: 7. Germline V lookup: CDR1 SGHRS, CDR2 YFSETQ.

CDR3 sequence: CASSSTTGGEYTEAFF. CDR3 bases: TGTGCCAGCAGCTCCACTACGGGGGGCGAATACACTGAAGCTTTCTTT. V gene TRBV7-6 combines with J gene TRBJ1-1, with a possible D match to TRBD1 (6 bases). Germline CDR1 and CDR2: SGHVS and FNYEAQ. The CDR3 is 16 residues long. Trimming pared 4 bases from V and 3 bases from J, leaving 18 bases between.

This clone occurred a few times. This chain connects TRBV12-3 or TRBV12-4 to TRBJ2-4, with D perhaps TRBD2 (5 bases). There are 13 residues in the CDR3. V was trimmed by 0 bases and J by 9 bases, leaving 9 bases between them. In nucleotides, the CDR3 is TGTGCCAGCAGTTTAGCGTTAGAGGGCATTCAGTACTTC. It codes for CASSLALEGIQYF.

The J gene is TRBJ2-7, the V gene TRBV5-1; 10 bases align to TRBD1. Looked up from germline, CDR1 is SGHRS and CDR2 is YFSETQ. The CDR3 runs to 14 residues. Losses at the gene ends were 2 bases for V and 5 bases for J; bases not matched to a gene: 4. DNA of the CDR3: TGCGCCAGCAGCTTTCGGGACAGGGGCAACGAGCAGTACTTC. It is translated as CASSFRDRGNEQYF.

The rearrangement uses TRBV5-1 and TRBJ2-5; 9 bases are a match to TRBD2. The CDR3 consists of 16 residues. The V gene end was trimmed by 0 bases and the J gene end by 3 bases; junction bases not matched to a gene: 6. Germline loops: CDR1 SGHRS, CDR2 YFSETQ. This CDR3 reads CASSLGLRGGEETQYF. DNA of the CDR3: TGCGCCAGCAGCTTGGGACTGCGCGGGGGGGAAGAGACCCAGTACTTC.

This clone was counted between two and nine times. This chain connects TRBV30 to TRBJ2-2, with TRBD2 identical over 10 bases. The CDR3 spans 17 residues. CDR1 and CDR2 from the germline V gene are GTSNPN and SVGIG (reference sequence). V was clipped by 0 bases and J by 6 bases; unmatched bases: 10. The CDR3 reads CAWSVRWLAGAAGELFF. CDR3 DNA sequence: TGTGCCTGGAGTGTACGGTGGCTAGCGGGGGCCGCCGGGGAGCTGTTTTTT. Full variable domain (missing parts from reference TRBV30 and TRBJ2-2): SQTIHQWPATLVQPVGSPLSLECTVEGTSNPNLYWYRQAAGRGLQLLFYSVGIGQISSEVPQNLSASRPQDRQFILSSKKLLLSDSGFYLCAWSVRWLAGAAGELFFGEGSRLTVL.

CDR3 in amino acids: CASSYRVGEPQHF. CDR3 DNA: TGCGCCAGCAGTTACAGGGTGGGGGAACCCCAGCATTTT. V is TRBV10-1 and J is TRBJ1-5, with D possibly matching TRBD1 (6 bases). V shed 5 bases and J shed 10 bases, with 15 bases lying between them. Germline V gives CDR1 WNHNN, CDR2 SYGVQD (reference sequence). There are 13 residues in the CDR3.